This T cell receptor (beta chain) is drawn from a study of blood T cell repertoires in COVID-19. Across the study: From the United States, Italy and Spain came samples of acute and convalescent COVID-19. In each case, the material was cDNA or gDNA derived from T cells, B-cell-depleted T cells, or PBMCs.

In the source study's methods: Amplification of reference gene primers was used by the study to estimate nucleated cell counts. Method: immunoSEQ multiplex PCR; TCRdb's copy keeps in-frame clones and lacks some. That table furnishes V, J and clone size, whereas the DNA furnished D and trimming. The sample contains around 190,000 clones, 76% of which appear only once. V shed 0 bases and J 3 bases; nucleotides not matched to a gene: 4. The length of the CDR3 is 16 residues. Germline V lookup: CDR1 LNHNV, CDR2 YYDKDF (reference sequence). The TCR comes from a woman aged 45-65 years with active or convalescent COVID-19. The gene calls are TRBV15 and TRBJ1-4, with 7 positions matching TRBD1. The sequencing sample was made of peripheral blood. CDR3 in amino acids: CATSRESGTANEKLFF. The CDR3 nucleotides are TGTGCCACCAGCAGAGAGTCGGGGACAGCTAATGAAAAACTGTTTTTT.